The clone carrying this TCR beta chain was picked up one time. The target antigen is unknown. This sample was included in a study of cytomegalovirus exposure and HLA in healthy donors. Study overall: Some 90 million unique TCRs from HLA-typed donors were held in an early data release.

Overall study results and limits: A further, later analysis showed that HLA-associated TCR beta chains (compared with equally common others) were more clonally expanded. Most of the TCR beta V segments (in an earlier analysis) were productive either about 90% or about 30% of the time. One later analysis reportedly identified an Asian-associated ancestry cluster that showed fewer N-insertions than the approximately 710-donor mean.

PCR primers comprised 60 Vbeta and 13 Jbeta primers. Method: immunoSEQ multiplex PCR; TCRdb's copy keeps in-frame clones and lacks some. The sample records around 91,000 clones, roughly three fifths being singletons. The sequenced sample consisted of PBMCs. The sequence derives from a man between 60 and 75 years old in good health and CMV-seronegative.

The CDR3 region is CASRLAGALFGELFF. CDR3 nucleotides: TGCGCCAGCAGGTTGGCGGGGGCGTTATTCGGGGAGCTGTTTTTT. The chain couples TRBV4-1 to TRBJ2-2; D is possibly TRBD2 (7 bases). Germline CDR1 is MGHRA and CDR2 is YSYEKL. The CDR3 is 15 amino acids. Trimming took off 6 bases at V and 7 bases at J, with 18 bases between the two ends.